This TCR beta chain was observed in a study of blood T cell repertoires in COVID-19. The protocol was immunoSEQ multiplex PCR, while the TCRdb copy is restricted to in-frame clones and leaves out a portion. This sample carries some 220,000 clones, approximately 85% of them seen once, and the ten largest clones take about 4.8%. Sequencing was done on a sample of peripheral blood. The origin of this receptor is a woman aged 70-85 years with COVID-19, enrolled during active disease.

CDR3 nucleotides: TGTGCCAGTAGTATCGGCAACCCTACTAGGGCCATTCAGTACTTC. The encoded protein is CASSIGNPTRAIQYF. The rearrangement joins TRBV19 to TRBJ2-4, with D tentatively TRBD2 (5 bases). The CDR3 sequence is 15 residues long. Germline-derived CDR1 and CDR2 are LNHDA and SQIVND (reference sequence). V lost 3 bases and J 9 bases, leaving 18 bases between the germline ends.